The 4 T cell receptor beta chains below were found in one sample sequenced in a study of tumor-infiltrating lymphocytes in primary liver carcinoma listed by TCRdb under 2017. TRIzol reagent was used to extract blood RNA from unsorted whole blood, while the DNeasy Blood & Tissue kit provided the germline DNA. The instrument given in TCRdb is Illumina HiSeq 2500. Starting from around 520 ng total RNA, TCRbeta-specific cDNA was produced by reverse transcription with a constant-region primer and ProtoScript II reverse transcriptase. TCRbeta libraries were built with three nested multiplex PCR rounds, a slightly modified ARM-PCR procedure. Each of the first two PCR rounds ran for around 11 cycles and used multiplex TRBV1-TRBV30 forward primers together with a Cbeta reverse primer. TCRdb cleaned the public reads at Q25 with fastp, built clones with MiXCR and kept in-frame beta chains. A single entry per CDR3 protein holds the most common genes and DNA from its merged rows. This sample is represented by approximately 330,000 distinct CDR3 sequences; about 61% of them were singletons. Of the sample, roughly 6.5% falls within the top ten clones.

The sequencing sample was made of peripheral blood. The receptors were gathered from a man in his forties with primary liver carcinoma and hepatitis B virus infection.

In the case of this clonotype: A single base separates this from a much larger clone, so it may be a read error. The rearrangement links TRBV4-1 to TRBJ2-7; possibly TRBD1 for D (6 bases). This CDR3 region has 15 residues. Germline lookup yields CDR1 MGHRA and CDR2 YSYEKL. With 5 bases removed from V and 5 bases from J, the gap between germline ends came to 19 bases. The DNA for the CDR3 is TGCGCCAGCAGCACCCTACAGCGCAGGGGCAACGAGCAGTACTTC. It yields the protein CASSTLQRRGNEQYF.

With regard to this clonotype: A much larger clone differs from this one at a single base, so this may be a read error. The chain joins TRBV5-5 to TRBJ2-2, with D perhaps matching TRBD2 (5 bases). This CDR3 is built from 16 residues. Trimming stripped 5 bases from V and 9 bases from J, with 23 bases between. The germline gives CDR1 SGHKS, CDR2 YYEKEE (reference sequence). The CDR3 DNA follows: TGTGCCAGCAGATTCGTCCCCGGGCCCGGGGAACGGGAGCTGTTTTTT. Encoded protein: CASRFVPGPGERELFF.

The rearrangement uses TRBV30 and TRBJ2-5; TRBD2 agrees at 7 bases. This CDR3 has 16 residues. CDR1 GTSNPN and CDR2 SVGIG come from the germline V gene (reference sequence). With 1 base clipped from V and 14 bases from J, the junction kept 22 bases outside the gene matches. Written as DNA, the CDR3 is TGTGCCTGGAGTGCACCTCTACGGGGGAGGGCCCAAGCCTCCTACTTC. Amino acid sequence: CAWSAPLRGRAQASYF.

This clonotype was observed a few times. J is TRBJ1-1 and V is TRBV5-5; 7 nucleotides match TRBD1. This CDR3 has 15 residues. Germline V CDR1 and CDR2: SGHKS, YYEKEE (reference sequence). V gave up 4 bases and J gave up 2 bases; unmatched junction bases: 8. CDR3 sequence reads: CASSPGGTVNTEAFF. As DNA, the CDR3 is TGTGCCAGCAGCCCGGGAGGGACAGTTAACACTGAAGCTTTCTTT.